The source of this T cell receptor (beta chain) is a study of cytomegalovirus exposure and HLA in healthy donors. Whole-study findings and limits: A later analysis linked a missense variant in DCLRE1C to the trimming of TCR beta V and J genes. It was in a later analysis that TCR association rates were seen to vary by HLA locus, highest for DRB1 and lowest for HLA-C. The presence/absence work took it that sequencing depth was about the same across donors.

J was trimmed by 7 bases and V by 5 bases; bases with no gene match: 17. The CDR3 consists of 16 residues. Germline lookup yields CDR1 LNHNV and CDR2 YYDKDF (reference sequence). PCR primers comprised 60 Vbeta and 13 Jbeta primers. The protocol was immunoSEQ multiplex PCR, while the TCRdb copy is restricted to in-frame clones and leaves out a portion. The sample contains 150,000 to 200,000 clones, roughly 80% of which appear only once. About this clone itself: Antigen: not known.

The TCR sequence derives from a man aged 30 to 45 in good health and CMV-seropositive. The sequenced sample consisted of PBMCs. V gene TRBV15 combines with J gene TRBJ2-7; 7 nucleotides align to TRBD1. This chain's CDR3 is CATSLRGRQGRPEQYF. Written as DNA, the CDR3 is TGTGCCACCAGCCTACGCGGTAGACAGGGTCGGCCTGAGCAGTACTTC.